This TCR beta chain is drawn from a study of CD8 T cells in ankylosing spondylitis. Points from the study as a whole: Matched ankylosing spondylitis synovial fluid reportedly contained a significantly enriched population of disease-linked clones. For ankylosing spondylitis blood, a TCR beta motif of 8 or 9 highly homologous variants appeared characteristic.

This CDR3 region has 14 residues. Germline CDR1 MNHNS, CDR2 SASEGT. The junction had 9 bases not matched to a gene; V was cut back by 4 bases and J by 8 bases. From the 5' RACE reads, TCRdb called clonotypes with MiXCR, one entry per CDR3 protein. Here the sample spans about 360,000 distinct CDR3 sequences, 14% to 15% being singletons. This clonotype has only a few counts. Antigen: not known. This sequence joins TRBV6-1 and TRBJ1-2, with 8 bases identical to TRBD1. This receptor was identified in a male donor with ankylosing spondylitis or in good health (not recorded which). The sequenced sample was blood, either unsorted or a sorted T cell fraction (not recorded which). For the CDR3, the DNA is TGTGCCAGCAGTGCCGGGACAGGAGTGGAGGGCTACACCTTC. This gives the protein CASSAGTGVEGYTF.